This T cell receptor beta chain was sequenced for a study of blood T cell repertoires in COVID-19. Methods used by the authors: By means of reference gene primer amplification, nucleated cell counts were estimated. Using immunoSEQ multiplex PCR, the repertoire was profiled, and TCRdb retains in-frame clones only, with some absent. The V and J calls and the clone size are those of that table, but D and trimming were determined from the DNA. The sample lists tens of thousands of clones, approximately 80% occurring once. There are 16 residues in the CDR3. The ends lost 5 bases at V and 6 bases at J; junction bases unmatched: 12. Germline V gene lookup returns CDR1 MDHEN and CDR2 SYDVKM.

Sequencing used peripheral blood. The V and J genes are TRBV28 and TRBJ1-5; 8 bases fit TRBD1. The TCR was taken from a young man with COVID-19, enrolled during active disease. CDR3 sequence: CASSEWARGLGQPQHF. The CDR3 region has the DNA TGTGCCAGCAGTGAGTGGGCCAGGGGGCTTGGTCAGCCCCAGCATTTT.